Listed below are T cell receptor beta chains from one sample, sequenced in a study of T cells in Graves' hyperthyroidism and ophthalmopathy. TCRdb used MiXCR to reprocess the multiplex PCR reads, holding one entry per CDR3 protein. The repertoire has about 300,000 distinct CDR3 sequences, about an eighth of them found once; the top ten carry 7.8%. Specimen: blood. Receptors were obtained from a woman aged 30 to 39 with Graves' hyperthyroidism that later progressed to Graves' ophthalmopathy. Both conserved end residues are part of each CDR3.

V	J	CDR3
TRBV20-1	TRBJ2-7	CSASSASSPRTSVYEQYF
TRBV11-2	TRBJ1-6	CASSLGKGNHSPLHF
TRBV15	TRBJ2-7	CATSVRTGGNEQYF
TRBV19	TRBJ1-1	CASSIDHRNTEAFF
TRBV6-1	TRBJ2-7	CASRRTFYEQYF
TRBV27	TRBJ1-5	CASSLGGKSNQPQHF
TRBV2	TRBJ2-5	CATSGTVQETQYF
TRBV30	TRBJ2-3	CAWSVQGGATDTQYF
TRBV19	TRBJ2-1	CASRPLAGGPNSYNEQFF
TRBV24-1	TRBJ2-5	CATSDQDASQETQYF
TRBV18	TRBJ2-7	CASSTDRYSYEQYF
TRBV7-8	TRBJ2-5	CASRSVRGTKETQYF
TRBV6-2/TRBV6-3	TRBJ2-1	CASSYSERVEQFF
TRBV7-2	TRBJ2-7	CASSLDYESYEQYF